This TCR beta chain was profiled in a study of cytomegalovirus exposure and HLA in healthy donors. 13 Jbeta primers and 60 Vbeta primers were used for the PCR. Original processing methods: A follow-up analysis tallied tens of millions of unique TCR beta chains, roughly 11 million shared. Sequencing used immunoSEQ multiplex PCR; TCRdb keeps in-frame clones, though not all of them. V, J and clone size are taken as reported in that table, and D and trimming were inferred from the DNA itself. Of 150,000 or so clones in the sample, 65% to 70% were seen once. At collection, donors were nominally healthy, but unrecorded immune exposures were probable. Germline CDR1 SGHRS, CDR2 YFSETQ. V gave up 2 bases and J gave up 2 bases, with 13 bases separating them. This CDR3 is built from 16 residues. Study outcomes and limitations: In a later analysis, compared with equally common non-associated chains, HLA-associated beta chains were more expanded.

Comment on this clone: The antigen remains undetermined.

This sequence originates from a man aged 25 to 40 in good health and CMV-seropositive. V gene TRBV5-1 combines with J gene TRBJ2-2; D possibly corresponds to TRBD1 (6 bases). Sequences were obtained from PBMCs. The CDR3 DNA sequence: TGCGCCAGCAGCTTCGAACAGGGAAGTAACACCGGGGAGCTGTTTTTT. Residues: CASSFEQGSNTGELFF.